This T cell receptor (beta chain) originates from a study of long-term antiretroviral therapy in people with HIV. Study-level results: Diversity rose after ART but stayed below transplant donor controls. Across all time points, the repertoire was dominated by clones that expanded before ART.

Running of the v3.0 immunoSEQ assay took place at survey level. Generated by immunoSEQ multiplex PCR, the TCRdb table keeps only in-frame clones and is missing some. Here the sample spans about 28,000 clones, around 83% being singletons. At minimum, one pre-ART and two post-ART PBMC samples were obtained from each donor. CDR3 length: 11 residues. Germline assignment: CDR1 SNHLY and CDR2 FYNNEI. V shed 10 bases and J shed 1 base, with 8 bases lying between them. Turning to this clone: The antigen remains undetermined.

The chain carries TRBV2 and TRBJ2-7; D may be TRBD1 (5 bases). The receptor comes from a man aged 18 to 29 with HIV. The sample was unsorted PBMCs, taken 0.4 years after starting antiretroviral therapy. For the CDR3, the DNA is TGTGCCATGGACAAATCCTACGAGCAGTACTTC. Translating gives CAMDKSYEQYF.